This T cell receptor beta chain was sequenced in a study of early T cells in non-severe SARS-CoV-2 infection. TCRdb passed the 5' RACE reads through MiXCR, listing each CDR3 protein once. This repertoire shows tens of thousands of distinct CDR3 sequences, about 5.3% found once; its top ten account for about 5%. With V trimmed by 5 bases and J by 4 bases, 4 bases remained unmatched. Germline V gene sequence: CDR1 SGHTA, CDR2 FQGTGA. CDR3 size: 15 residues. This clonotype has ten or more counts. The antigen remains undetermined. Study findings and constraints: The matching step, a VDJdb search, favored anti-spike CD8 responses and missed private and CD4 specificities.

The sample in question was whole blood, obtained at baseline. The V gene is TRBV7-3, the J gene TRBJ2-1, with 11 bases fitting TRBD2. The TCR originated in an adult who was a healthcare worker with PCR-confirmed SARS-CoV-2 infection or an uninfected control (not recorded which). This CDR3 is CASSLAGGPYNEQFF. Written as DNA, the CDR3 is TGTGCCAGCAGCCTAGCGGGAGGCCCATACAATGAGCAGTTCTTC.